The 13 T cell receptor beta chains presented below share a single source sample, sequenced in a study of cytomegalovirus exposure and HLA in healthy donors. PCR used 60 Vbeta primers and 13 Jbeta primers. Using immunoSEQ multiplex PCR, the repertoire was profiled, and TCRdb retains in-frame clones only, with some absent. The sample shows 130,000 or so clones, around four fifths of them seen only once. Sequencing was performed on PBMCs. These receptors originate from a woman aged 40 to 50 in good health and CMV-seropositive.

This clone was counted a few times. The chain is built from TRBV2 and TRBJ1-5, with 9 bases lining up with TRBD1. Germline V gene sequence: CDR1 SNHLY, CDR2 FYNNEI. V was clipped by 6 bases and J by 6 bases; unmatched bases: 9. CDR3 length: 15 residues. For the CDR3, the DNA is TGTGCCAGCAGCGCCGGGACAGGGAGTATTCAGCCCCAGCATTTT. It translates to CASSAGTGSIQPQHF.

The chain joins TRBV4-3 to TRBJ2-6, with D hard to call. The V gene's germline CDR1 is LGHNA and CDR2 YSLEER. The V end was cut by 0 bases, the J end by 1 base, with 16 bases between. CDR3 length equals 19 residues. CDR3 in DNA: TGCGCCAGCAGCCAAGATTCGATGAGGTTTGGGTCTGGGGCCAACGTCCTGACTTTC. Translating it yields CASSQDSMRFGSGANVLTF.

There are a few counts of this clone. The V gene is TRBV25-1, the J gene TRBJ1-4; D is unclear. V was pared by 3 bases and J by 8 bases, with 13 bases between. Germline values: CDR1 MGHDK, CDR2 SYGVNS. The CDR3 covers 14 residues. CDR3 DNA: TGTGCCAGCAGTGACAAGCCCCCGAGGGAAAAACTGTTTTTT. The encoded protein is CASSDKPPREKLFF.

The chain links TRBV10-3 to TRBJ1-1, with no clear D. The CDR3 has 13 residues. V dropped 8 bases and J dropped 4 bases, with 14 bases sitting between them. CDR1 ENHRY and CDR2 SYGVKD come from the germline V gene. CDR3 coding DNA: TGTGCCATCGGTCGGGAAATAGGCACTGAAGCTTTCTTT. Translated, it gives CAIGREIGTEAFF.

As for this clone: The junction differs from germline at one of its ends, possibly a read error. V gene TRBV30 combines with J gene TRBJ1-6, with D possibly being TRBD1 (5 bases). This CDR3 has 13 residues. Germline CDR1 GTSNPN, CDR2 SVGIG (reference sequence). The chain's CDR3 is CAWSQSGHSPLHF. The CDR3 DNA is TGTGCCTGGAGCCAATCCGGACATTCCCCCCTCCACTTT. Complete variable domain (other parts from reference TRBV30 and TRBJ1-6): SQTIHQWPATLVQPVGSPLSLECTVEGTSNPNLYWYRQAAGRGLQLLFYSVGIGQISSEVPQNLSASRPQDRQFILSSKKLLLSDSGFYLCAWSQSGHSPLHFGNGTRLTVT.

This clone has just a few counts. The rearrangement links TRBV5-6 to TRBJ1-1; possible D gene TRBD1, 5 bases. Per germline, CDR1 SGHDT and CDR2 YYEEEE. Trimming stripped 2 bases from V and 2 bases from J, with 10 bases between. The CDR3 is made up of 14 amino acids. This CDR3 is CASSFSTDNTEAFF. The CDR3 DNA reads as TGTGCCAGCAGCTTTTCGACAGACAACACTGAAGCTTTCTTT.

This clone was counted between two and nine times. The chain combines TRBV5-1 with TRBJ2-7; D is perhaps TRBD1 (6 bases). V lost 3 bases to trimming and J lost 1 base, with 14 bases between them. This CDR3 comprises 15 residues. The germline V gene encodes CDR1 SGHRS and CDR2 YFSETQ. The CDR3 DNA reads TGCGCCAGCAGCTATAGGACAGTTCCATCCTACGAGCAGTACTTC. Residues: CASSYRTVPSYEQYF.

Concerning this clone itself: At one end the junction does not follow the germline gene, possibly because of a read error. Other DNA sequences in the same sample also yield this CDR3. This chain uses TRBV19 with TRBJ2-7; 14 positions match TRBD2. CDR1 and CDR2 (germline): LNHDA, SQIVND (reference sequence). There are 16 residues in the CDR3. CDR3 residues: CASSIEGTSGSYEQYF. The CDR3 coding sequence is TGTGCCAGTAGCATAGAGGGGACTAGCGGGAGTTACGAGCAGTACTTC.

This clone was seen just once. J is TRBJ1-1 and V is TRBV7-2; 7 bases align to TRBD1. After removal of 5 bases from V and 0 bases from J, the junction contained 3 bases not matched to a gene. Germline assignment: CDR1 SGHTA and CDR2 FQGNSA. This CDR3 is 14 amino acids long. The CDR3 DNA sequence: TGTGCCAGCAGCGCCGGGACAGTGAACACTGAAGCTTTCTTT. Translating gives CASSAGTVNTEAFF.

The chain is built from TRBV6-6 and TRBJ1-5, with D maybe TRBD1 (5 bases). The germline V and J ends were trimmed by 2 bases and 4 bases, with 15 bases remaining between them. CDR1 is MNHNY and CDR2 is SVGAGI in the germline V gene (reference sequence). The CDR3 consists of 16 residues. CDR3 protein: CASSYGGKTDNQPQHF. DNA of the CDR3: TGTGCCAGCAGTTACGGCGGAAAGACAGATAATCAGCCCCAGCATTTT.

The CDR3 region is CASSLGTGGKEQYF. The CDR3, as DNA: TGTGCCAGCTCGCTGGGGACAGGTGGTAAGGAGCAGTACTTC. This chain uses TRBV18 with TRBJ2-7, with 8 positions matching TRBD1. J lost 7 bases, V lost 6 bases, and 11 bases had no gene match. The CDR3 consists of 14 residues. CDR1 is KGHSH and CDR2 is LQKENI in the germline V gene.

This clone was observed a single time. This chain connects TRBV28 to TRBJ2-7; tentatively, D is TRBD1 (6 bases). Per germline, CDR1 MDHEN and CDR2 SYDVKM. V dropped 2 bases and J dropped 2 bases, with 10 bases sitting between them. The CDR3 loop spans 14 amino acids. The CDR3 DNA reads as TGTGCCAGCAGTTTAGAGGGGGTTCCCTACGAGCAGTACTTC. Its translation: CASSLEGVPYEQYF.

This chain joins TRBV5-6 and TRBJ2-6; no clear D gene. Germline lookup yields CDR1 SGHDT and CDR2 YYEEEE. The CDR3 spans 16 residues. V was pared by 1 base and J by 0 bases, with 8 bases between. The DNA of the CDR3 is TGTGCCAGCAGCTTGATCCAGTCCTCTGGGGCCAACGTCCTGACTTTC. It codes for CASSLIQSSGANVLTF.